The next 5 T cell receptor beta chains were all read from a single sample in a study of CD8+ T cells in alopecia areata. RNA extraction was followed by reverse transcription into cDNA, which acted as the sequencing template. Repertoires were generated with immunoSEQ multiplex PCR, while TCRdb's copy carries only in-frame clones and drops some. This sample has more than 95,000 clones; 45% to 60% occur once, and the top ten carry 7.5% to 9%. The sample consisted of CD4+ T cells sorted from blood. The receptors stem from a human donor in good health.

The V call is TRBV29-1, the J call TRBJ2-5; weak D call: TRBD2 (6 bases). CDR1 SQVTM and CDR2 ANQGSEA come from the germline V gene. The CDR3 has 13 residues. V lost 4 bases, J lost 4 bases, and 13 bases lay in between. For the CDR3, the DNA is TGCAGCGTTGGTCCGGGAGCGGCAGAGACCCAGTACTTC. Residues: CSVGPGAAETQYF.

The V and J genes are TRBV29-1 and TRBJ1-1; possible D gene TRBD1, 6 bases. Trimming took off 3 bases at V and 0 bases at J, with 8 bases between the two ends. The CDR3 runs to 13 residues. Per the germline V gene, CDR1 is SQVTM and CDR2 is ANQGSEA. CDR3: CSVEGHLNTEAFF. The CDR3 bases are TGCAGCGTTGAGGGACACCTGAACACTGAAGCTTTCTTT.

The chain recombines TRBV5-1 with TRBJ1-5; TRBD1 matches 8 bases. The CDR3 contains 14 residues. Germline loops: CDR1 SGHRS, CDR2 YFSETQ. V lost 4 bases, J lost 4 bases, and 4 bases stayed unmatched. CDR3 nucleotides: TGCGCCAGCAGCGTCGGGACAGGTAATCAGCCCCAGCATTTT. It yields the protein CASSVGTGNQPQHF.

This clone was detected only a few times. The genes are TRBV7-9 and TRBJ1-1, with a tentative D call TRBD1 (5 bases). Germline V gene sequence: CDR1 SEHNR, CDR2 FQNEAQ (reference sequence). V lost 2 bases, J lost 6 bases, and 7 bases lay in between. CDR3 length: 12 amino acids. CDR3 protein: CASSLLGAEAFF. For the CDR3, the DNA is TGTGCCAGCAGCTTATTAGGGGCTGAAGCTTTCTTT.

The chain couples TRBV29-1 to TRBJ1-4; D gene uncertain. Germline CDR1 SQVTM, CDR2 ANQGSEA. Trimming removed 0 bases from V and 4 bases from J, with 6 bases in between. The CDR3 length is 13 residues. CDR3 sequence reads: CSVEERLNEKLFF. The CDR3 DNA reads as TGCAGCGTTGAAGAACGGCTTAATGAAAAACTGTTTTTT. The full variable domain, in which reference TRBV29-1 and TRBJ1-4 provide the parts outside the CDR3, is SAVISQKPSRDICQRGTSLTIQCQVDSQVTMMFWYRQQPGQSLTLIATANQGSEATYESGFVIDKFPISRPNLTFSTLTVSNMSPEDSSIYLCSVEERLNEKLFFGSGTQLSVL.